This T cell receptor (beta chain) originates from a study of shared clonotypes between healthy human individuals. Study observations and caveats: Shared clonotypes across all four donors exceeded non-shared ones in generation probability. Although depth was large, rarefaction showed that sequencing of the sorted subsets was incomplete.

All donors were Caucasian adults living in Nashville, Tennessee. The table came from immunoSEQ multiplex PCR; TCRdb's copy has only in-frame clones and leaves some out. The profile shows more than 2,000,000 clones, about 92% of them singletons. The germline V gene has CDR1 SGHVS and CDR2 FNYEAQ. Trimming removed 3 bases from V and 1 base from J; junction bases left unmatched: 7. The CDR3 is 16 residues long. As regards this clone: The antigen remains unidentified.

The chain is built from TRBV7-6 and TRBJ2-3; 7 nucleotides match TRBD1. The sequenced sample was naive CD4+ T cells sorted from blood. As for subset: CD45RA+ positively selected. This receptor was taken from a young man in good health. The CDR3 DNA follows: TGTGCCAGCAGCTTCCAGGGGGTATTTGGCACAGATACGCAGTATTTT. Translated, it gives CASSFQGVFGTDTQYF.